Each of the 19 T cell receptor beta chains below was sequenced from the same sample in a study of PD-1 blockade in classical Hodgkin lymphoma (dated by TCRdb to the early 2020s). Library construction relied on the immunoSEQ multiplex PCR assay. The table comes from immuneACCESS by way of TCRdb, which keeps in-frame sequences with V and J called. Part of the clones is missing from these tables; in studies checked, under half for an unresolved V gene and the rest for unknown reasons. For this sample there are about 21,000 clones; over 70% appear just once. About 21% of the sample belongs to the ten largest clones. The sample's time point label, decoded: cycle 1 day 1 (C1D1), immediately before nivolumab initiation. Every trial patient had relapsed following autologous stem cell transplantation, and prior brentuximab vedotin exposure was what differed among cohorts A, B and C. The sample was peripheral blood mononuclear cells (PBMCs), taken at baseline. These receptors originate from a human donor with classical Hodgkin lymphoma.

In its sample, this clone was seen once. This rearrangement joins TRBV7-3 to TRBJ2-3; weak D call: TRBD2 (5 bases). Per germline, CDR1 SGHTA and CDR2 FQGTGA. Deletions cut 5 bases from V and 4 bases from J, with 16 bases between. The length of the CDR3 is 15 residues. This CDR3 reads CASSPPERIPDTQYF. CDR3 DNA: TGTGCCAGCAGCCCTCCAGAGCGGATCCCAGATACGCAGTATTTT.

V gene TRBV6-6 combines with J gene TRBJ2-2; D not certain. CDR3 length: 15 residues. V lost 0 bases, J lost 3 bases, and 8 bases lay in between. Germline V gives CDR1 MNHNY, CDR2 SVGAGI (reference sequence). CDR3 DNA sequence: TGTGCCAGCAGTTACTCGTTTTTGGACACCGGGGAGCTGTTTTTT. It is translated as CASSYSFLDTGELFF.

The chain links TRBV5-4 to TRBJ2-7; 7 bases agree with TRBD1. The junction had 7 bases not matched to a gene; V was cut back by 2 bases and J by 2 bases. From germline, CDR1 is SGHNT and CDR2 YYREEE (reference sequence). CDR3 size: 15 residues. The chain's CDR3 is CASSLNPTGAYEQYF. For the CDR3, the DNA is TGTGCCAGCAGCTTAAACCCAACAGGGGCCTACGAGCAGTACTTC. Looking up the rest from reference TRBV5-4 and TRBJ2-7 gives the full variable domain: ETGVTQSPTHLIKTRGQQVTLRCSSQSGHNTVSWYQQALGQGPQFIFQYYREEENGRGNFPPRFSGLQFPNYSSELNVNALELDDSALYLCASSLNPTGAYEQYFGPGTRLTVT.

This clone is large in the sample. The V and J genes are TRBV4-2 and TRBJ1-3, with D tentatively TRBD1 (5 bases). CDR1 and CDR2 from the germline V gene are LGHNA and YNFKEQ. The CDR3 is 16 residues long. V was cut by 0 bases and J by 3 bases, with 12 bases left in between. The CDR3 loop is CASSQESAGFGNTIYF. The CDR3 DNA is TGTGCCAGCAGCCAAGAATCGGCAGGGTTTGGAAACACCATATATTTT.

The chain is built from TRBV28 and TRBJ1-2; D perhaps matches TRBD1 (5 bases). Between the trimmed V and J ends, which lost 8 bases and 1 base, there was a span of 14 bases. CDR3 length equals 14 residues. Germline V gives CDR1 MDHEN, CDR2 SYDVKM. The CDR3 DNA follows: TGTGCCAGCGGGGGTCAGACAATTAACTATGGCTACACCTTC. Protein sequence: CASGGQTINYGYTF.

The chain couples TRBV11-3 to TRBJ2-7, with D maybe TRBD2 (6 bases). V was shortened by 5 bases and J by 2 bases, with 13 bases between the two germline ends. The CDR3 has 14 amino acids. Germline loops: CDR1 SGHNT, CDR2 YENEEA. CDR3 DNA sequence: TGTGCCAGCAGCCCACGCGGGGTTACCTACGAGCAGTACTTC. Its translation is CASSPRGVTYEQYF.

The V and J genes are TRBV19 and TRBJ1-5; TRBD1 is a possible D gene (5 bases). CDR3 length equals 16 residues. In germline, CDR1 is LNHDA, CDR2 SQIVND (reference sequence). With 4 bases removed from V and 2 bases from J, the gap between germline ends came to 15 bases. Here the CDR3 DNA reads TGTGCCAGTAGTACCCAGGGCTTTGGTGGCAATCAGCCCCAGCATTTT. Amino acid sequence: CASSTQGFGGNQPQHF.

CDR3 amino acids: CASSPIPAGSQETQYF. In DNA form, the CDR3 reads TGTGCCAGCAGCCCTATTCCGGCGGGCTCCCAAGAGACCCAGTACTTC. The gene calls are TRBV11-3 and TRBJ2-5, with D possibly TRBD2 on 5 matching bases. The CDR3 is made up of 16 amino acids. V was trimmed by 5 bases and J by 1 base, leaving 17 bases between them. Per the germline V gene, CDR1 is SGHNT and CDR2 is YENEEA.

The chain has TRBV10-1 and TRBJ2-3, with D perhaps TRBD1 or TRBD2 (6 bases each). Trimming cost V 0 bases and J 6 bases, with 10 bases left between them. The germline V gene has CDR1 WNHNN and CDR2 SYGVQD (reference sequence). CDR3 size: 14 residues. CDR3 amino acids: CASSESGGLDTQYF. As DNA, the CDR3 is TGCGCCAGCAGTGAGTCCGGGGGCCTGGATACGCAGTATTTT.

This chain connects TRBV19 to TRBJ2-1, with TRBD1 matching 11 bases. V shed 7 bases and J 6 bases; nucleotides not matched to a gene: 5. This CDR3 has 14 amino acids. Per germline, CDR1 LNHDA and CDR2 SQIVND (reference sequence). This CDR3 is CASNMGQGGNEQFF. The CDR3 region has the DNA TGTGCCAGTAACATGGGACAGGGGGGCAATGAGCAGTTCTTC.

This chain links TRBV11-3 with TRBJ2-1, with 7 positions matching TRBD1. Looked up from germline, CDR1 is SGHNT and CDR2 is YENEEA. Unmatched junction bases numbered 7, after V lost 2 bases and J lost 0 bases. CDR3 length: 17 residues. Here the CDR3 reads CASSLSLGQPSYNEQFF. In nucleotides, the CDR3 is TGTGCCAGCAGCTTATCTTTGGGACAGCCCTCCTACAATGAGCAGTTCTTC.

This chain uses TRBV20-1 with TRBJ2-7; D gene unclear. V was clipped by 3 bases and J by 3 bases, with 6 bases between them. The CDR3 consists of 11 residues. Germline V lookup: CDR1 DFQATT, CDR2 SNEGSKA (reference sequence). DNA of the CDR3: TGCAGTGCTAGGTACAGCTACGAGCAGTACTTC. It yields the protein CSARYSYEQYF.

The CDR3 DNA reads TGCAGTGCTCGGAGGACAGATACGCAGTATTTT. This codes for CSARRTDTQYF. The chain has TRBV20-1 and TRBJ2-3, with D maybe TRBD2 (5 bases). This CDR3 region has 11 residues. V dropped 5 bases and J dropped 3 bases, with 6 bases sitting between them. From germline, CDR1 is DFQATT and CDR2 SNEGSKA (reference sequence).

DNA for the CDR3: TGCAGCGGCCTTGGAACAGGGGGCCCAAATGAAAAACTGTTTTTT. This sequence encodes CSGLGTGGPNEKLFF. This chain joins TRBV29-1 and TRBJ1-4; TRBD1 aligns across 9 bases. The trim removed 7 bases at V and 5 bases at J, leaving 11 bases unmatched. This CDR3 is built from 15 residues. Per the germline V gene, CDR1 is SQVTM and CDR2 is ANQGSEA.

The rearrangement links TRBV6-5 to TRBJ1-2, with 9 bases lining up with TRBD1. This CDR3 has 14 amino acids. After removal of 6 bases from V and 7 bases from J, the junction contained 9 bases not matched to a gene. Germline CDR1 is MNHEY and CDR2 is SVGAGI. The CDR3 reads CASRPQGAGGGYTF. The CDR3, as DNA: TGTGCCAGCAGGCCACAGGGGGCAGGGGGTGGCTACACCTTC.

V is TRBV27 and J is TRBJ2-7; D is possibly TRBD2 (6 bases). Germline lookup yields CDR1 MNHEY and CDR2 SMNVEV (reference sequence). V lost 2 bases and J lost 4, with 15 bases in between. The CDR3 is 15 amino acids. CDR3 bases: TGTGCCAGCAGTTTAAGATGGGACGGACTATACGAGCAGTACTTC. This translates into CASSLRWDGLYEQYF.

This clone has just a few counts. V is TRBV28 and J is TRBJ1-1, with a tentative D call TRBD1 (5 bases). Germline lookup yields CDR1 MDHEN and CDR2 SYDVKM. This CDR3 has 17 residues. V was pared by 1 base and J by 0 bases, with 15 bases between. The CDR3 sequence: CASSLLGMGVLNTEAFF. The DNA of the CDR3 is TGTGCCAGCAGTTTATTGGGGATGGGGGTCCTGAACACTGAAGCTTTCTTT. Variable domain in full (rest from reference TRBV28 and TRBJ1-1): DVKVTQSSRYLVKRTGEKVFLECVQDMDHENMFWYRQDPGLGLRLIYFSYDVKMKEKGDIPEGYSVSREKKERFSLILESASTNQTSMYLCASSLLGMGVLNTEAFFGQGTRLTVV.

This clone has a handful of counts. The rearrangement links TRBV4-3 to TRBJ1-1; possible D gene TRBD1, 5 bases. The CDR3 has 14 residues. CDR1 is LGHNA and CDR2 is YSLEER in the germline V gene. V was trimmed by 0 bases and J by 1 base, leaving 6 bases between them. The CDR3 spells CASSQDRANTEAFF. CDR3 bases: TGCGCCAGCAGCCAAGACAGGGCGAACACTGAAGCTTTCTTT.

This clone was seen a few times. The chain combines TRBV5-4 with TRBJ2-3; no definite D call. This CDR3 contains 14 residues. Trimming removed 1 base at V and 2 bases at J, with 8 bases between. CDR1 and CDR2 from the germline V gene are SGHNT and YYREEE (reference sequence). CDR3 nucleotides: TGTGCCAGCAGCTTGAAGGGCCACACAGATACGCAGTATTTT. Its protein product is CASSLKGHTDTQYF.